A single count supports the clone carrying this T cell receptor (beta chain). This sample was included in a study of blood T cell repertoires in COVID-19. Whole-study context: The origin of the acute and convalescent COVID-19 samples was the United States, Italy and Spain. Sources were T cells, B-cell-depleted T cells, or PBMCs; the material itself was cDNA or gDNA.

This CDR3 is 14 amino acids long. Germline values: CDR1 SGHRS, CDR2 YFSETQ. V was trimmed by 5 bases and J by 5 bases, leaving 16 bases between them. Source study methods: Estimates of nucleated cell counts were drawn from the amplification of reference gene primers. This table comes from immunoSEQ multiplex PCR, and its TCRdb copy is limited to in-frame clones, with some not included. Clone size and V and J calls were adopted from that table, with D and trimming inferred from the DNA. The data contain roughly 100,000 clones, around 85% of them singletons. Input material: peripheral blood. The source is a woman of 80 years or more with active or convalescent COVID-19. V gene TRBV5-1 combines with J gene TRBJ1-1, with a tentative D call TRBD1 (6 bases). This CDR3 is CASSLQGFTTEAFF. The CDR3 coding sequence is TGCGCCAGCAGTCTTCAGGGGTTCACAACTGAAGCTTTCTTT.